This entry concerns a single T cell receptor beta chain. This clone was seen once. Which antigen it targets is not known. No base quality information exists; no much larger clone differs at one position. Other DNA sequences in this specimen translate into the identical CDR3. The donors were healthy, HIV-negative adults with no recently reported acute infections or vaccinations. All donors were Caucasian adults living in Nashville, Tennessee, USA. Magnetic negative selection was used to enrich CD4+ T cells, after which naive cells were positively selected on CD45RA and the negative fraction became the memory subset. After blood collection by leukapheresis, PBMCs were isolated using Ficoll-Histopaque density gradient centrifugation and then cryopreserved in the vapor phase of liquid nitrogen. Analytical flow cytometry was used to check the purity and quantity of each magnetically sorted T cell population. Genomic DNA was isolated from every sorted fraction and measured by UV absorbance on a Nanodrop 2000c.

Taken from the germline V gene, the CDR1 and CDR2 loops are SGHRS and YFSETQ. At the junction V is shortened by 0 bases and J by 4 bases; bases outside the gene matches: 3. The CDR3, cysteine through phenylalanine, is 15 amino acids long. Just CDR3 DNA is preserved here, 45 bases in frame from base 1. The sample belongs to a study of shared clonotypes between healthy human individuals (dated by TCRdb to the early 2020s). For the wider study: Two women and a few men aged 18 to 49 years were included in the cohort. For each donor, three plates each were used for CD4 naive and CD4 memory, two plates were used for CD8 naive, and one plate was used for CD8 memory. To estimate repertoire size and how much clonotypes are shared between individuals, the study performed deep sequencing of blood TCR repertoires from a handful of healthy adults. Different laboratories and diverse techniques were used to prepare libraries and sequence TCR repertoires, to increase sequencing depth and limit assay-specific biases. Leukapheresis yielded between about 0.85 and 10 billion PBMCs per donor.

What the authors observed across the whole study: When a few donors were compared, the shared fraction of clonotypes was 5% to 6.5% for naive CD4, around 3.5% for naive CD8, more than 2% for memory CD4, and 0.35% to 0.4% for memory CD8. Naive subsets generally had larger estimated clonotype richness than memory subsets. Rarefaction of sorted-subset datasets indicated incomplete sequencing despite the large sequencing depth. Only blood was sampled, and tissue TCR repertoires likely differ from those in blood. Pairwise subsampling led to the expectation that sequencing depth would affect the degree of clonotype sharing among donors. Compared with non-shared clonotypes, clonotypes shared by all four sorted-subset donors had higher generation probabilities. Because the study included a small number of donors, the genetic and exposure-history diversity represented was limited.

Using the deep immunoSEQ assay, TCR CDR3 regions were amplified from genomic DNA by multiplex PCR. Extracted genomic DNA from each cell subset was spread evenly across all wells of several immunoSEQ 96-well plates, with each plate serving as a replicate. For sorted subsets, each replicate PCR was loaded with around 220 ng genomic DNA, equivalent to 25,000 to 35,000 T cell genomes. The purified libraries were quantified using a Qubit 3.0 fluorometer, sized with a Bioanalyzer 2100, and then quantified again using the KAPA Library Quantification kit. Each immunoSEQ 96-well plate was sequenced on its own single-read 150-cycle Illumina NextSeq 550 flow cell. For the original study's pipeline: Because only junctional sequences without quality scores were contained in the immunoSEQ output, filtering matching that applied to full-length reads could not be performed. To assign V/J genes and CDR3, sequences were annotated against IMGT germline references using PyIR, a Python wrapper for IgBLAST v1.9. Any read was removed if the V/J assignment was weak (E-value above 1e-6), the CDR3 was missing, or the read contained stop codons, out-of-frame junctions, or ambiguous translated residues. V3J clonotypes were defined by identical inferred V gene, J gene, and CDR3 amino acid sequence. Percentage overlap between repertoires was computed as shared unique clonotypes divided by the size of the smaller repertoire. Three approaches were used to assess repertoire richness: RTK rarefaction, the Chao1 estimator, and Recon v2.1 estimates of unobserved clonotypes. Generation probabilities for all TCRbeta clonotypes obtained by the gDNA method from a few donors were computed using OLGA. Not all clones reach the TCRdb copy of this immuneACCESS table, which keeps in-frame sequences only. Checked studies attribute under half of the gap to unresolved V genes and leave the rest unexplained. V, J and clone size reflect that table, while D and trimming were determined from the DNA. The sample table records some 2,400,000 clones; 90% to 97% of these occur just once. The ten largest clones add up to approximately 0.13% of the sample.

Sequencing input: naive CD4+ T cells sorted from blood. The cell subset or site label of this sample denotes: CD45RA+ positively selected. The rearrangement joined TRBV5-1 to TRBJ2-5, with 10 bases in between that match TRBD2. This sequence was found in a young man in good health. The CDR3 has the sequence CASSLVASGGETQYF. The DNA sequence is TGCGCCAGCAGCTTGGTTGCTAGCGGGGGAGAGACCCAGTACTTC.